The 32 T cell receptor beta chains presented below share a single source sample, sequenced in a study of cytomegalovirus exposure and HLA in healthy donors. Sequenced by immunoSEQ multiplex PCR; TCRdb stores in-frame clones only, minus some. The table has about 64,000 clones, around 95% seen once. Sequencing used PBMCs. The source is a woman aged 18-29 years in good health and CMV-seropositive.

The rearrangement joins TRBV18 to TRBJ2-1, with 9 bases that match TRBD2. Trimming took 3 bases from V and 5 from J; bases not matched to a gene: 11. The CDR3 is 17 residues long. Germline V CDR1 and CDR2: KGHSH, LQKENI. CDR3 sequence (DNA): TGTGCCAGCTCACCGGGAATAGCGGGGGCGACAAACAATGAGCAGTTCTTC. Amino acid sequence: CASSPGIAGATNNEQFF.

This sequence joins TRBV6-6 and TRBJ1-1; tentatively, D is TRBD1 (5 bases). Germline assignment: CDR1 MNHNY and CDR2 SVGAGI (reference sequence). The CDR3 length is 15 residues. Between the trimmed V and J ends, which lost 0 bases and 6 bases, there was a span of 14 bases. The CDR3 nucleotides read TGTGCCAGCAGTTACTCGTTGCGGGGACTTTCTGAAGCTTTCTTT. Translating gives CASSYSLRGLSEAFF.

The gene calls are TRBV18 and TRBJ1-6; D uncertain. This CDR3 is built from 15 residues. The germline CDR1 and CDR2 sequences are KGHSH and LQKENI. Trimming stripped 6 bases from V and 6 bases from J, with 15 bases between. Here the CDR3 reads CASSPSEGSNSPLHF. CDR3 bases: TGTGCCAGCTCCCCCTCCGAGGGAAGTAATTCACCCCTCCACTTT.

This clone was counted between two and nine times. The chain uses TRBV19 and TRBJ2-1, with 10 bases aligning to TRBD2. The V gene end was trimmed by 6 bases and the J gene end by 0 bases; junction bases not matched to a gene: 2. Germline loops: CDR1 LNHDA, CDR2 SQIVND (reference sequence). This CDR3 contains 15 residues. DNA of the CDR3: TGTGCCAGTAGGAGGACTAGCGGCTCCTACAATGAGCAGTTCTTC. Translation: CASRRTSGSYNEQFF. The full variable domain, rest sourced from reference TRBV19 and TRBJ2-1, is DGGITQSPKYLFRKEGQNVTLSCEQNLNHDAMYWYRQDPGQGLRLIYYSQIVNDFQKGDIAEGYSVSREKKESFPLTVTSAQKNPTAFYLCASRRTSGSYNEQFFGPGTRLTVL.

The chain combines TRBV7-2 with TRBJ1-2; maybe TRBD1 (6 bases). This CDR3 comprises 11 residues. The ends were cut back, 5 bases at V and 9 bases at J, with 10 bases in the middle. Germline-derived CDR1 and CDR2 are SGHTA and FQGNSA. The CDR3 sequence is CASSRDTSYTF. The CDR3 DNA sequence: TGTGCCAGCAGCAGGGACACCAGCTACACCTTC.

This chain joins TRBV2 and TRBJ1-3; possible D gene TRBD1, 6 bases. The CDR3 has 13 amino acids. V gave up 7 bases and J gave up 4 bases, with 11 bases separating them. Germline CDR1 and CDR2: SNHLY and FYNNEI. The CDR3, as DNA: TGTGCCAGCACGCGGGGGCAGGGAAACACCATATATTTT. Translation: CASTRGQGNTIYF.

Worth noting for this clone: Compared with germline, one end of the junction differs, possibly owing to a read error. The chain joins TRBV15 to TRBJ1-6, with TRBD1 identical over 9 bases. Germline assignment: CDR1 LNHNV and CDR2 YYDKDF (reference sequence). The CDR3 sequence is 16 residues long. CDR3 sequence reads: CATSRDGQGSGSPLHF. In DNA, the CDR3 is TGTGCCACCAGCAGAGATGGACAGGGGAGTGGTTCACCCCTTCACTTT.

The V call is TRBV6-9, the J call TRBJ1-5; no reliable D call. V lost 7 bases and J 1 base, leaving 11 bases between the germline ends. The CDR3 is 14 amino acids. The germline CDR1 and CDR2 sequences are MNHGY and SVAAGI. CDR3 amino acids: CASTPSGSNQPQHF. The CDR3 bases are TGTGCCAGCACCCCATCGGGAAGCAATCAGCCCCAGCATTTT.

The V and J genes are TRBV7-9 and TRBJ2-3, with D possibly being TRBD2 (5 bases). Germline lookup yields CDR1 SEHNR and CDR2 FQNEAQ (reference sequence). The CDR3 covers 12 residues. Deletions cut 5 bases from V and 11 bases from J, with 14 bases between. The CDR3 spells CASSPIPRGQYF. The CDR3 DNA follows: TGTGCCAGCAGCCCCATCCCTCGGGGGCAGTATTTT.

The chain joins TRBV6-5 to TRBJ2-5, with D possibly being TRBD1 (5 bases). The V end was cut by 5 bases, the J end by 0 bases, with 7 bases between. The CDR3 extends over 13 amino acids. From germline, CDR1 is MNHEY and CDR2 SVGAGI. The CDR3 sequence: CASSPGHQETQYF. CDR3 coding DNA: TGTGCCAGCAGTCCAGGGCACCAAGAGACCCAGTACTTC.

This clone occurred once. V gene TRBV6-4 combines with J gene TRBJ2-3, with 12 bases lining up with TRBD1. The CDR3 runs 17 residues. V lost 0 bases to trimming and J lost 6 bases; unmatched junction nucleotides: 7. Germline V gene lookup returns CDR1 MRHNA and CDR2 SNTAGT. This CDR3 is CASSDSSGQGAPDTQYF. CDR3 coding DNA: TGTGCCAGCAGTGACTCGTCGGGACAGGGGGCCCCTGATACGCAGTATTTT.

The chain combines TRBV4-1 with TRBJ2-1; 7 positions agree with TRBD2. The CDR3 is made up of 16 amino acids. Unmatched junction bases numbered 12, after V lost 8 bases and J lost 2 bases. The germline V gene has CDR1 MGHRA and CDR2 YSYEKL. For the CDR3, the DNA is TGCGCCAGCTCCTTGATCGCGGGGGATACCTACAATGAGCAGTTCTTC. Residues: CASSLIAGDTYNEQFF.

J is TRBJ2-2 and V is TRBV5-6, with 11 bases aligning to TRBD2. V trimming: 3 bases; J trimming: 5 bases; junction bases outside the gene matches: 3. CDR1 and CDR2 from the germline V gene are SGHDT and YYEEEE. The CDR3 spans 15 residues. The CDR3 DNA sequence: TGTGCCAGCAGCTGGTGGACTAGCGGGACCGGGGAGCTGTTTTTT. Its protein product is CASSWWTSGTGELFF.

As DNA, the CDR3 is TGTGCCAGCAGCTTATCCAGGGACACTGAAGCTTTCTTT. Encoded protein: CASSLSRDTEAFF. The chain employs TRBV7-9 and TRBJ1-1, with D tentatively TRBD1 (5 bases). Germline V gives CDR1 SEHNR, CDR2 FQNEAQ (reference sequence). Trimming stripped 2 bases from V and 3 bases from J, with 7 bases between. CDR3 length equals 13 residues.

There are a few counts of this clone. The gene calls are TRBV5-4 and TRBJ1-1, with a weak D call TRBD1 (6 bases). V lost 1 base, J lost 5 bases, and 15 bases lay in between. This CDR3 is built from 15 residues. The V gene's germline CDR1 is SGHNT and CDR2 YYREEE (reference sequence). In DNA, the CDR3 is TGTGCCAGCAGCTTGAGGTCCGGGGGGCAGACTGAAGCTTTCTTT. Amino acid sequence: CASSLRSGGQTEAFF.

The rearrangement uses TRBV14 and TRBJ1-2; 10 bases match TRBD1. Per germline, CDR1 SGHDN and CDR2 FVKESK. This CDR3 contains 18 residues. V shed 4 bases, J shed 4 bases, and the junction held 15 bases outside the gene matches. As DNA, the CDR3 is TGTGCCAGCAGCCTCCTACCGGGACAGGGGCCCAACTTCTATGGCTACACCTTC. It encodes CASSLLPGQGPNFYGYTF.

The gene calls are TRBV7-9 and TRBJ2-5; 9 bases fit TRBD1. CDR3 size: 16 residues. The junction had 8 bases not matched to a gene; V was cut back by 5 bases and J by 1 base. The germline V gene encodes CDR1 SEHNR and CDR2 FQNEAQ (reference sequence). DNA of the CDR3: TGTGCCAGCAGCCCCATCGGGACAGGGCGCCAAGAGACCCAGTACTTC. Encoded protein: CASSPIGTGRQETQYF.

The chain has TRBV15 and TRBJ2-7; the D gene is possibly TRBD2 (7 bases). The length of the CDR3 is 19 residues. The V end lost 0 bases, the J end lost 5 bases, and 26 bases lay between the germline ends. Germline loops: CDR1 LNHNV, CDR2 YYDKDF (reference sequence). CDR3 amino acids: CATSRDIMGGLTVLNEQYF. CDR3 nucleotide sequence: TGTGCCACCAGCAGAGATATCATGGGGGGGCTTACAGTCTTAAACGAGCAGTACTTC.

Written as DNA, the CDR3 is TGTGCCAGCAGTTTAGCGGGGGAGGACACCGGGGAGCTGTTTTTT. Translated, it gives CASSLAGEDTGELFF. The rearrangement joins TRBV6-6 to TRBJ2-2; 9 bases are shared with TRBD2. The CDR3 is 15 residues long. V lost 4 bases, J lost 3 bases, and 3 bases stayed unmatched. In germline, CDR1 is MNHNY, CDR2 SVGAGI (reference sequence).

The rearrangement uses TRBV5-5 and TRBJ1-2; D unclear. CDR3 length: 14 residues. From germline, CDR1 is SGHKS and CDR2 YYEKEE (reference sequence). Trimming left V 0 bases short and J 4 bases short, with 10 bases between. Here the CDR3 reads CASSLGDTGYGYTF. CDR3 sequence (DNA): TGTGCCAGCAGCTTGGGAGACACCGGCTATGGCTACACCTTC.

As regards this clone: The same CDR3 arises from other DNA sequences in this sample as well. The rearrangement uses TRBV19 and TRBJ1-1, with D perhaps TRBD1 (5 bases). The V gene's germline CDR1 is LNHDA and CDR2 SQIVND (reference sequence). The V gene lost 2 bases and the J gene lost 4 bases, with 5 bases spanning the gap. The CDR3 length is 12 residues. The CDR3 here is CASSIRGTEAFF. CDR3 in DNA: TGTGCCAGTAGTATAAGGGGCACTGAAGCTTTCTTT.

The rearrangement joins TRBV7-9 to TRBJ1-3; D remains ambiguous. The CDR3 has 19 amino acids. Germline V gene data show CDR1 as SEHNR and CDR2 as FQNEAQ (reference sequence). V lost 1 base and J 0 bases, leaving 19 bases between the germline ends. The CDR3 sequence is CASSLVPQYAIASGNTIYF. The CDR3 DNA is TGTGCCAGCAGCTTAGTTCCCCAATATGCCATAGCCTCTGGAAACACCATATATTTT. Complete variable domain (other parts from reference TRBV7-9 and TRBJ1-3): DTGVSQNPRHKITKRGQNVTFRCDPISEHNRLYWYRQTLGQGPEFLTYFQNEAQLEKSRLLSDRFSAERPKGSFSTLEIQRTEQGDSAMYLCASSLVPQYAIASGNTIYFGEGSWLTVV.

This clone was seen only once. This rearrangement joins TRBV10-3 to TRBJ2-6; TRBD2 agrees at 7 bases. CDR3 size: 16 residues. Germline V gene lookup returns CDR1 ENHRY and CDR2 SYGVKD. The ends lost 10 bases at V and 4 bases at J; junction bases unmatched: 13. The CDR3 DNA sequence: TGTGCCACCGCGCCAGGGAGGGGCTCGGGGGCCAACGTCCTGACTTTC. The encoded protein is CATAPGRGSGANVLTF.

Turning to this clone: The junction departs from the called germline gene at one end, perhaps through a read error. V usage is TRBV4-1 and J usage is TRBJ2-7; D unresolved. The germline gives CDR1 MGHRA, CDR2 YSYEKL. The CDR3 extends over 17 amino acids. CDR3 sequence reads: CASSQAQVGSPSDEQYF. CDR3 nucleotides: TGCGCCAGCAGCCAGGCCCAGGTCGGTTCCCCCTCCGACGAGCAGTACTTC.

The chain has TRBV25-1 and TRBJ1-5; D is undetermined. V lost 11 bases and J 3 bases, leaving 20 bases between the germline ends. Germline V gives CDR1 MGHDK, CDR2 SYGVNS. This CDR3 is 15 amino acids long. The CDR3 DNA reads TGTGCCTCCCCCGCCGCTCGGTATGTCAATCAGCCCCAGCATTTT. It encodes CASPAARYVNQPQHF.

DNA for the CDR3: TGTGCCAGCAGTGAAATGAAGGACTTCGAGCAGTACTTC. As protein: CASSEMKDFEQYF. V usage is TRBV6-1 and J usage is TRBJ2-7, with D perhaps matching TRBD2 (5 bases). Per germline, CDR1 MNHNS and CDR2 SASEGT. Trimming stripped 2 bases from V and 6 bases from J, with 11 bases between. This CDR3 spans 13 amino acids.

This clone was observed once. Here the CDR3 DNA reads TGTGCCTGGAAAGGGACAGGGGGGTCTTACGAGCAGTACTTC. The encoded protein is CAWKGTGGSYEQYF. J is TRBJ2-7 and V is TRBV30; 11 bases line up with TRBD1. J was trimmed by 4 bases and V by 4 bases; bases with no gene match: 6. The CDR3 spans 14 residues. CDR1 and CDR2 (germline): GTSNPN, SVGIG (reference sequence).

V usage is TRBV2 and J usage is TRBJ2-3; 10 positions match TRBD2. Germline V gene lookup returns CDR1 SNHLY and CDR2 FYNNEI. This CDR3 spans 15 amino acids. With 4 bases clipped from V and 5 bases from J, the junction kept 6 bases outside the gene matches. CDR3 coding DNA: TGTGCCAGCAGTGCGGAGCGGGGGGGCTTAGATACGCAGTATTTT. It is translated as CASSAERGGLDTQYF. Together with reference TRBV2 and TRBJ2-3, the CDR3 gives the full variable domain: EPEVTQTPSHQVTQMGQEVILRCVPISNHLYFYWYRQILGQKVEFLVSFYNNEISEKSEIFDDQFSVERPDGSNFTLKIRSTKLEDSAMYFCASSAERGGLDTQYFGPGTRLTVL.

The chain recombines TRBV28 with TRBJ1-6; D call uncertain. Germline V gives CDR1 MDHEN, CDR2 SYDVKM. The CDR3 is 16 amino acids. The V and J ends lost 3 bases and 0 bases respectively, with 9 bases between them. Written as DNA, the CDR3 is TGTGCCAGCAGTTTGGAGGTTCGCTCCTATAATTCACCCCTCCACTTT. This encodes CASSLEVRSYNSPLHF.

The chain recombines TRBV10-3 with TRBJ2-3; weak D call: TRBD1 (6 bases). Looked up from germline, CDR1 is ENHRY and CDR2 is SYGVKD. V shed 7 bases and J shed 4 bases, with 12 bases lying between them. The CDR3 length is 13 residues. The CDR3 sequence is CAINGGRSDTQYF. As DNA, the CDR3 is TGTGCCATCAATGGGGGCCGGTCAGATACGCAGTATTTT.

The count of this clone is one. The CDR3 DNA follows: TGTGCCAGTAGCATAACCGGGGGTCCCTCCTACAATGAGCAGTTCTTC. Protein product: CASSITGGPSYNEQFF. The chain carries TRBV19 and TRBJ2-1; possible D gene TRBD2, 6 bases. The CDR3 extends over 16 amino acids. The V end was cut by 6 bases, the J end by 0 bases, with 15 bases between. Germline V gene data show CDR1 as LNHDA and CDR2 as SQIVND (reference sequence).

The rearrangement joins TRBV2 to TRBJ2-1; TRBD1 agrees at 12 bases. Germline-derived CDR1 and CDR2 are SNHLY and FYNNEI. There are 16 residues in the CDR3. V lost 6 bases and J lost 0; bases outside the gene matches: 3. CDR3 amino acids: CASRGQGADSYNEQFF. The CDR3 DNA reads as TGTGCCAGCAGGGGACAGGGGGCGGACTCCTACAATGAGCAGTTCTTC.